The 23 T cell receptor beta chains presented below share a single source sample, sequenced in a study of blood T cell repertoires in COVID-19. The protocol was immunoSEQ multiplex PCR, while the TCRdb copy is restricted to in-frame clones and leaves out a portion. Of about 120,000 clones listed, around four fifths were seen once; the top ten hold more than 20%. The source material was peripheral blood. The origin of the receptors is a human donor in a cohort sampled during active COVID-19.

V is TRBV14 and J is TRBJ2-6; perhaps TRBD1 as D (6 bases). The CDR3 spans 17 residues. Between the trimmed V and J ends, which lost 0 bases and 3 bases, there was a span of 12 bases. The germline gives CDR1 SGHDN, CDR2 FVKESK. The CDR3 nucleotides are TGTGCCAGCAGCCAAGACTTGGGGGCAGGTGGGGCCAACGTCCTGACTTTC. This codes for CASSQDLGAGGANVLTF.

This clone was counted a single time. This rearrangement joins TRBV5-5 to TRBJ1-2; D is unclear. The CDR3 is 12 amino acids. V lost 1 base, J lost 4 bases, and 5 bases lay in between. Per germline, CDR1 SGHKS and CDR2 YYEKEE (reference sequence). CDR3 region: CASSLLGYGYTF. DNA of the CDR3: TGTGCCAGCAGCTTGCTAGGCTATGGCTACACCTTC.

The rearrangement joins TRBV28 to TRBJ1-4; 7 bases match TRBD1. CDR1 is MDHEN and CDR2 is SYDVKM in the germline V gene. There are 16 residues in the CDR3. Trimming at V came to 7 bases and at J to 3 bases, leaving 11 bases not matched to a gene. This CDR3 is CASTLDRRRSNEKLFF. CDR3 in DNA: TGTGCCAGCACTTTGGACAGGAGGAGGTCTAATGAAAAACTGTTTTTT.

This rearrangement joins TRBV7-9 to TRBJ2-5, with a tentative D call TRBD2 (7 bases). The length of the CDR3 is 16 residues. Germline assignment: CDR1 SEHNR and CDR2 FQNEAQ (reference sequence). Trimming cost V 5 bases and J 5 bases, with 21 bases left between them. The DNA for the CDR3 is TGTGCCAGCAGCCCCGGGGGGCGGGAGAGAATGGAGACCCAGTACTTC. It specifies CASSPGGRERMETQYF.

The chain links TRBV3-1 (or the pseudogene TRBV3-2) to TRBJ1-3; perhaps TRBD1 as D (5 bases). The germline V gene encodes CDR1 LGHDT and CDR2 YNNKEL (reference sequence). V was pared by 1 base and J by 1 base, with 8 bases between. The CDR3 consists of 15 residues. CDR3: CASSQGTISGNTIYF. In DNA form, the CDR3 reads TGTGCCAGCAGCCAAGGGACAATATCTGGAAACACCATATATTTT.

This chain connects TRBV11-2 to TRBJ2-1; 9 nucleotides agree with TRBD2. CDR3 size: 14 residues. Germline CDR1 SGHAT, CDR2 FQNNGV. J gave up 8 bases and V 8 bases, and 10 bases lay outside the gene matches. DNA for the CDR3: TGTGCCAGCCGTATAGCGGGAGTTTCTGATGAGCAGTTCTTC. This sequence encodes CASRIAGVSDEQFF.

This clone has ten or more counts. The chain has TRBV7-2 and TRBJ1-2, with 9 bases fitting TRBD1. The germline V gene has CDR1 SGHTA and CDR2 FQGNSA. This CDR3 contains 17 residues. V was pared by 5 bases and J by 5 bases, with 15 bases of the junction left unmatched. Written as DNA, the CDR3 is TGTGCCAGCAGCAAGATACCGGGACAGGGAATGGGGTATGGCTACACCTTC. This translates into CASSKIPGQGMGYGYTF.

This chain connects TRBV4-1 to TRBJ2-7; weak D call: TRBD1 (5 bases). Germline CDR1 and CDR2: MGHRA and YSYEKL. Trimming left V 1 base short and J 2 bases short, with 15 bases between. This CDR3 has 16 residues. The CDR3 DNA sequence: TGCGCCAGCAGCCAAGTAGGGGAAAGATTGGCCTACGAGCAGTACTTC. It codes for CASSQVGERLAYEQYF.

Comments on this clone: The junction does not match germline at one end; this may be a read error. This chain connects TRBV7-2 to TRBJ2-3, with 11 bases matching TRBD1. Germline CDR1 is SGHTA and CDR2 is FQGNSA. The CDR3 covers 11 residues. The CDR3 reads CASSYRDRGDF. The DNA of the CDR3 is TGTGCCAGCAGCTACCGGGACAGGGGGGATTTT.

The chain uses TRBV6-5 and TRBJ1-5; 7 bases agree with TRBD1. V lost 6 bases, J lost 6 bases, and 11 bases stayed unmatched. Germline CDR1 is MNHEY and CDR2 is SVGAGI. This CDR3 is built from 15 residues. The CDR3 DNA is TGTGCCAGCAGGAGGGGGCGCGGGGATTTTCAGCCCCAGCATTTT. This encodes CASRRGRGDFQPQHF.

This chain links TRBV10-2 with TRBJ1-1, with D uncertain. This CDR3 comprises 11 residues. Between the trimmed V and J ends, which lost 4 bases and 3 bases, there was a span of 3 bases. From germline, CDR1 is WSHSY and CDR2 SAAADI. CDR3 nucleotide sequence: TGCGCCAGCAGTGGAGACACTGAAGCTTTCTTT. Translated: CASSGDTEAFF.

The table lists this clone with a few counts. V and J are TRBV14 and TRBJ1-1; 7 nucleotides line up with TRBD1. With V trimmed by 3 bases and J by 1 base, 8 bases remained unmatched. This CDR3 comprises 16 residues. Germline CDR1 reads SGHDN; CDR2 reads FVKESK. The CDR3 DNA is TGTGCCAGCAGCCAGTTGACAGGGAAAACGAACACTGAAGCTTTCTTT. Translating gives CASSQLTGKTNTEAFF. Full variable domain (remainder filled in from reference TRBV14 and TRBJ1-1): EAGVTQFPSHSVIEKGQTVTLRCDPISGHDNLYWYRRVMGKEIKFLLHFVKESKQDESGMPNNRFLAERTGGTYSTLKVQPAELEDSGVYFCASSQLTGKTNTEAFFGQGTRLTVV.

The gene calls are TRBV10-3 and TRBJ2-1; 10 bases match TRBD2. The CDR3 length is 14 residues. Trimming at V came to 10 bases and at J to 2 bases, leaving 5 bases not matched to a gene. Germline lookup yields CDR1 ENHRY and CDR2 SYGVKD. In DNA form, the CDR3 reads TGTGCCACCGGGACTAGCGTAGCCTACAATGAGCAGTTCTTC. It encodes CATGTSVAYNEQFF.

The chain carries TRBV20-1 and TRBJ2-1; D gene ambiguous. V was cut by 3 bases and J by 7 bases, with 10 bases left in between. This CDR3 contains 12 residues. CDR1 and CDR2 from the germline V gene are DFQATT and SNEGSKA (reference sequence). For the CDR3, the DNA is TGCAGTGCTAGTTACAAAGAAAATGAGCAGTTCTTC. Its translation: CSASYKENEQFF.

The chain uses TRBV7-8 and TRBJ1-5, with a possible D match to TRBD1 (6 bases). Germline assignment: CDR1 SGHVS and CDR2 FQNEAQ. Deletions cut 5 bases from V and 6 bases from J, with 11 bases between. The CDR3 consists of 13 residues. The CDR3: CASSPPGVQPQHF. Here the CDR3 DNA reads TGTGCCAGCAGCCCCCCAGGGGTTCAGCCCCAGCATTTT.

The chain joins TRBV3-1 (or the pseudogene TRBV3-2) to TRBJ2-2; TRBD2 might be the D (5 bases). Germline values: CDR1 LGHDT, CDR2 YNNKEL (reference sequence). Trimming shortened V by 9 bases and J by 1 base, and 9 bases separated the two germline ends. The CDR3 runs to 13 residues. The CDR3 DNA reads TGTGCCAGTAACCGGGGGAACACCGGGGAGCTGTTTTTT. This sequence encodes CASNRGNTGELFF.

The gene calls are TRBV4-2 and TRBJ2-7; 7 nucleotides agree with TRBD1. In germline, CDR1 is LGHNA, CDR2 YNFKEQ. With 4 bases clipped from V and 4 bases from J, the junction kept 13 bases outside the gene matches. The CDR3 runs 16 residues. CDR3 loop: CASSPETGAQGYEQYF. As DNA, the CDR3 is TGTGCCAGCAGCCCTGAAACAGGGGCACAGGGGTACGAGCAGTACTTC.

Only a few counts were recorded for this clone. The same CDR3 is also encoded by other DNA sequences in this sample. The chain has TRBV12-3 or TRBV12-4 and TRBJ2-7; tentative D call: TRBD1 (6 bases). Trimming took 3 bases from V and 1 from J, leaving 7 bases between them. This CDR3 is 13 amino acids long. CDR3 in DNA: TGTGCCAGCAGTTTGGGACAATCCTACGAGCAGTACTTC. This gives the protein CASSLGQSYEQYF.

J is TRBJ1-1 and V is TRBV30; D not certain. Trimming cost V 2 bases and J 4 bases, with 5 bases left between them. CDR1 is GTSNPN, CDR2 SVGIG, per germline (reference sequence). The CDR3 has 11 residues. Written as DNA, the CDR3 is TGTGCCTGGAGTCGGGGCACTGAAGCTTTCTTT. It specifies CAWSRGTEAFF. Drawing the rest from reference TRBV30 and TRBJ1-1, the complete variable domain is SQTIHQWPATLVQPVGSPLSLECTVEGTSNPNLYWYRQAAGRGLQLLFYSVGIGQISSEVPQNLSASRPQDRQFILSSKKLLLSDSGFYLCAWSRGTEAFFGQGTRLTVV.

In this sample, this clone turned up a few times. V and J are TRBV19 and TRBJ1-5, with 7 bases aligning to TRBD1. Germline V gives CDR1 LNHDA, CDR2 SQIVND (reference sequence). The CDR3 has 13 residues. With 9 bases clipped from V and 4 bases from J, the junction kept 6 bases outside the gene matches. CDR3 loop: CASSGQRNQPQHF. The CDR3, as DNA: TGTGCCAGCTCGGGACAGAGGAATCAGCCCCAGCATTTT.

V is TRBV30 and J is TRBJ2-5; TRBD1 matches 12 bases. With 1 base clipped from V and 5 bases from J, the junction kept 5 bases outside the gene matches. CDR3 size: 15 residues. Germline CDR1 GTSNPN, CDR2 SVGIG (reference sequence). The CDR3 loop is CAWSAGTGGMETQYF. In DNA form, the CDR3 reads TGTGCCTGGAGTGCCGGGACAGGGGGCATGGAGACCCAGTACTTC.

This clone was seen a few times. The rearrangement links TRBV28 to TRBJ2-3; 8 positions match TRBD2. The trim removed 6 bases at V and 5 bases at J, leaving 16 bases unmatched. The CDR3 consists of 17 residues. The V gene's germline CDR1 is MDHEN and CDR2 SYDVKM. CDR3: CASSVGGAGEEGDTQYF. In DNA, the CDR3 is TGTGCCAGCAGCGTGGGGGGAGCGGGAGAAGAAGGAGATACGCAGTATTTT.

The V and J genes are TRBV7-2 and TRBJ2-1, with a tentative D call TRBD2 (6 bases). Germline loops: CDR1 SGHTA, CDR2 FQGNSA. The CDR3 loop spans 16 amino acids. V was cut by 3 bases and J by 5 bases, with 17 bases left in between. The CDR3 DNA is TGTGCCAGCAGCTTGCGGACGGCGGTAGCGGACAATGAGCAGTTCTTC. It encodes CASSLRTAVADNEQFF. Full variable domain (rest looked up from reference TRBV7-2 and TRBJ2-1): GAGVSQSPSNKVTEKGKDVELRCDPISGHTALYWYRQSLGQGLEFLIYFQGNSAPDKSGLPSDRFSAERTGGSVSTLTIQRTQQEDSAVYLCASSLRTAVADNEQFFGPGTRLTVL.